This T cell receptor (beta chain) was captured in a study of response to subunit inactivated influenza vaccine. From the RT-PCR reads, TCRdb called clonotypes with MiXCR, one entry per CDR3 protein. Of roughly 160,000 distinct CDR3 sequences listed, approximately 10% are singletons. The V and J ends lost 0 bases and 8 bases, in that order; junction bases with no gene match: 4. CDR1 SGHVS and CDR2 FNYEAQ come from the germline V gene. The CDR3 spans 14 residues. V gene TRBV7-6 combines with J gene TRBJ2-1, with 7 bases identical to TRBD2. This TCR was recovered from a middle-aged man who received an inactivated influenza vaccine. The source material was non-naive T cells sorted from PBMCs, sampled 40 to 50 days after vaccination. The CDR3 reads CASSLAVSGHEQFF. Here the CDR3 DNA reads TGTGCCAGCAGCTTAGCCGTTAGCGGGCATGAGCAGTTCTTC.